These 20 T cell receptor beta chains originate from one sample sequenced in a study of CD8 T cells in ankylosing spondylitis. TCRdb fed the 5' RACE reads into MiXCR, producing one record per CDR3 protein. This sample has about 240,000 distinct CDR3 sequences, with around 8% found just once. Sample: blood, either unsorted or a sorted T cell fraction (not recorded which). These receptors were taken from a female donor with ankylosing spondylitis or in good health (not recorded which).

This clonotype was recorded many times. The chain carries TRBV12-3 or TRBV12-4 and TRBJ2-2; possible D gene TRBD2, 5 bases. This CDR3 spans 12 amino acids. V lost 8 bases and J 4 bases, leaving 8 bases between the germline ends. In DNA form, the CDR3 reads TGTGCCAGCGCTAGCAGCACCGGGGAGCTGTTTTTT. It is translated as CASASSTGELFF.

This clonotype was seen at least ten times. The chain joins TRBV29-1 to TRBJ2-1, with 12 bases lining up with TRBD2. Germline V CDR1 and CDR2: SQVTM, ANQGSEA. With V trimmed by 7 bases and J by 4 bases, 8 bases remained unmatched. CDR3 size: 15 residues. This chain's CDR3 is CSAGGLAGGYNEQFF. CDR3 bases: TGCAGCGCAGGAGGTCTAGCGGGAGGGTACAATGAGCAGTTCTTC.

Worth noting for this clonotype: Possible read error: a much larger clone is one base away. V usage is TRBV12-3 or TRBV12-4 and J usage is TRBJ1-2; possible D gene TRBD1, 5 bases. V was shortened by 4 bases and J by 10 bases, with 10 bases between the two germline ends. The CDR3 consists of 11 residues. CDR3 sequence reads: CASSSREDYTF. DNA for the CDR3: TGTGCCAGCAGTTCCAGGGAGGACTACACCTTC.

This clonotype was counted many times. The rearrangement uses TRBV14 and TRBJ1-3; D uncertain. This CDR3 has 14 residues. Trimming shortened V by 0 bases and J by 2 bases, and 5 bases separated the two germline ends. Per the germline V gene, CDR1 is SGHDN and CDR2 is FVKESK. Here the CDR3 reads CASSQDAAGNTIYF. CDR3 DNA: TGTGCCAGCAGCCAAGACGCGGCTGGAAACACCATATATTTT.

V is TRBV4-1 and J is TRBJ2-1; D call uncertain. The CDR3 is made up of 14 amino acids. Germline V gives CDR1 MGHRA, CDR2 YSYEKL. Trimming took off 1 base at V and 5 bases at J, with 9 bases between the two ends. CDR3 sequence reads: CASSQGTGHNEQFF. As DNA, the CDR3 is TGCGCCAGCAGCCAAGGGACCGGCCACAATGAGCAGTTCTTC.

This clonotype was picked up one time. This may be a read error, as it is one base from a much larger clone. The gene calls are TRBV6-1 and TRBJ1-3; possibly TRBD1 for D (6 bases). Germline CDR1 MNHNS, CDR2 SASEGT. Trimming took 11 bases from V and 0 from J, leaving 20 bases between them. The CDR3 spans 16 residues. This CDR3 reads CASGGAGTPSGNTIYF. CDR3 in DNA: TGTGCCTCCGGAGGGGCAGGGACACCCTCTGGAAACACCATATATTTT.

Written as DNA, the CDR3 is TGTGCCAGCAGCCCCTCTGGGACTAGAAGCCTGCATGAGCAGTTCTTC. This gives the protein CASSPSGTRSLHEQFF. This rearrangement joins TRBV7-2 to TRBJ2-1; 8 positions match TRBD2. The J segment lost 8 bases and the V segment lost 5 bases, leaving 14 bases of the junction unmatched. Looked up from germline, CDR1 is SGHTA and CDR2 is FQGNSA. This CDR3 is built from 16 residues.

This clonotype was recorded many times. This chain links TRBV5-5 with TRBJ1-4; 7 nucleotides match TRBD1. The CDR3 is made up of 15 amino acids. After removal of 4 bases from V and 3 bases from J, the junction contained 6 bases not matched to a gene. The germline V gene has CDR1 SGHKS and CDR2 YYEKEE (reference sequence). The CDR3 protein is CASSLLQGSNEKLFF. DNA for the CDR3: TGTGCCAGCAGCCTCTTACAGGGGTCTAATGAAAAACTGTTTTTT.

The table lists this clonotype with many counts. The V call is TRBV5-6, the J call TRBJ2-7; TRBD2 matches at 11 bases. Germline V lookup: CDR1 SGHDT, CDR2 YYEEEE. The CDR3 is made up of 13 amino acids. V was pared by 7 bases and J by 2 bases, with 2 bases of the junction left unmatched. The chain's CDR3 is CASQLAGAYEQYF. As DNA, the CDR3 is TGTGCCAGCCAACTAGCGGGAGCCTACGAGCAGTACTTC.

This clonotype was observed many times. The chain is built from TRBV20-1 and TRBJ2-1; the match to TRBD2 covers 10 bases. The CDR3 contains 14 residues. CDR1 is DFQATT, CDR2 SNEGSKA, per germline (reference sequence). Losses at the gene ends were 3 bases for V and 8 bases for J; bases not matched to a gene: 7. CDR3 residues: CSARLAGVTYEQFF. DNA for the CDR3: TGCAGTGCTAGGCTAGCGGGAGTAACGTATGAGCAGTTCTTC.

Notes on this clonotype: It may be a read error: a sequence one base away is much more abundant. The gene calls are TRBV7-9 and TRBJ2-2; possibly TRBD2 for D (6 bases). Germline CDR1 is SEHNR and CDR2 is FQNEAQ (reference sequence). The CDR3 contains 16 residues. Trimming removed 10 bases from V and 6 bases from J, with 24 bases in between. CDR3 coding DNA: TGTGCCAACAGTCCTCAAACCGGGGGAGCCCCCGGGGAGCTGTTTTTT. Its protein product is CANSPQTGGAPGELFF.

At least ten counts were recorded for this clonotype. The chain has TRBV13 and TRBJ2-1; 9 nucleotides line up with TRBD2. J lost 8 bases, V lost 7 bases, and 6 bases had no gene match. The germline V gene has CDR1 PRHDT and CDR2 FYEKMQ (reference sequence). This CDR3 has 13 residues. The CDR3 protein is CASTPLAGDEQFF. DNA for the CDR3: TGTGCCAGCACCCCACTAGCGGGCGATGAGCAGTTCTTC.

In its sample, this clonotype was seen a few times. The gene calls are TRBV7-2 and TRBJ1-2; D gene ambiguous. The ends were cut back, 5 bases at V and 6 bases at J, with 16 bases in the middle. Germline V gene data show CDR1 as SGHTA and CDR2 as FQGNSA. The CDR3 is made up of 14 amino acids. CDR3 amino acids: CASSPRTGENGYTF. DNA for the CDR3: TGTGCCAGCAGCCCCCGGACCGGGGAAAATGGCTACACCTTC. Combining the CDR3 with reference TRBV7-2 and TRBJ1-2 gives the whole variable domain GAGVSQSPSNKVTEKGKDVELRCDPISGHTALYWYRQSLGQGLEFLIYFQGNSAPDKSGLPSDRFSAERTGGSVSTLTIQRTQQEDSAVYLCASSPRTGENGYTFGSGTRLTVV.

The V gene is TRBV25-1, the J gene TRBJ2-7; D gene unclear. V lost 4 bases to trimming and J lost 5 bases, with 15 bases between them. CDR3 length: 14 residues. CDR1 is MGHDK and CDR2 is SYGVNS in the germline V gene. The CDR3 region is CASSGASIVDEQYF. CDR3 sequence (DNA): TGTGCCAGCAGTGGGGCATCAATCGTGGACGAGCAGTACTTC.

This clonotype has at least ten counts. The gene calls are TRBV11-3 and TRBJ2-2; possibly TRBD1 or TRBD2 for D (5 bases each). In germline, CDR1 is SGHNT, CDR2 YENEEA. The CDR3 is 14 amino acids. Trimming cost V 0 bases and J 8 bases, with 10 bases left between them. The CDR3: CASSLESGAGELFF. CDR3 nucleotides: TGTGCCAGCAGCTTAGAATCCGGGGCTGGGGAGCTGTTTTTT. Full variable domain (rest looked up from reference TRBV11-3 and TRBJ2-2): EAGVVQSPRYKIIEKKQPVAFWCNPISGHNTLYWYLQNLGQGPELLIRYENEEAVDDSQLPKDRFSAERLKGVDSTLKIQPAELGDSAVYLCASSLESGAGELFFGEGSRLTVL.

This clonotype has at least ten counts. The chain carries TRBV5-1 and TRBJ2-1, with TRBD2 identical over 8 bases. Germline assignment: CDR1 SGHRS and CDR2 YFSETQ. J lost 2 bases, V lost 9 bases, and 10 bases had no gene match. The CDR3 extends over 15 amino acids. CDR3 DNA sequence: TGCGCCACCAACGGGGGGGGGCTGGCCTACAATGAGCAGTTCTTC. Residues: CATNGGGLAYNEQFF.

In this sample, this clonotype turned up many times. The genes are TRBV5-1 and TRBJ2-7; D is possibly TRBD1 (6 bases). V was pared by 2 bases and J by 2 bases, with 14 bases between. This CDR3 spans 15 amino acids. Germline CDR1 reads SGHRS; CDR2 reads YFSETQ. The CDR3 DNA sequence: TGCGCCAGCAGCTTTAGGACAGCTAGTACCTACGAGCAGTACTTC. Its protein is CASSFRTASTYEQYF.

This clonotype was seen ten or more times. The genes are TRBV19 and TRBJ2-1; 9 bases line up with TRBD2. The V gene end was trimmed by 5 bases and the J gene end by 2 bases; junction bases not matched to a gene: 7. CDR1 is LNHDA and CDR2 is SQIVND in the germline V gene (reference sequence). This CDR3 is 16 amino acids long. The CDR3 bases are TGTGCCAGTAGTCTACAGCGGGAGGCCCCCTACAATGAGCAGTTCTTC. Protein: CASSLQREAPYNEQFF.

This chain's CDR3 is CSAGDGGRGPPQHF. The CDR3 nucleotides are TGCAGCGCTGGGGACGGGGGGCGTGGTCCGCCCCAGCATTTT. This rearrangement joins TRBV29-1 to TRBJ1-5; tentative D call: TRBD1 (6 bases). The V end was cut by 7 bases, the J end by 9 bases, with 22 bases between. The CDR3 extends over 14 amino acids. Germline CDR1 SQVTM, CDR2 ANQGSEA.

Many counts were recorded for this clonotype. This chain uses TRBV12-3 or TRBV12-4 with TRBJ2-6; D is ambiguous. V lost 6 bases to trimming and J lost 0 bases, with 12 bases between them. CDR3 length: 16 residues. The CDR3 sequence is CASRTDWSSGANVLTF. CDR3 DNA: TGTGCCAGCAGAACCGACTGGAGCTCTGGGGCCAACGTCCTGACTTTC.